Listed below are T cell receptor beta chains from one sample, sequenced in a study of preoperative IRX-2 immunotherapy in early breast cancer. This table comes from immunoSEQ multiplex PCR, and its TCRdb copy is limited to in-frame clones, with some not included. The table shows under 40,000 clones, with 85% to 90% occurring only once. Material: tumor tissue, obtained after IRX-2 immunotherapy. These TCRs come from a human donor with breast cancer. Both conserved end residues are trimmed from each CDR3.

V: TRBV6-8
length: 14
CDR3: ASSYSLGGWNTEAF

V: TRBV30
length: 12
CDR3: AWSVGAATTEAF

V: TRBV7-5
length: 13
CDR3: ASSLVGRVNNEQF

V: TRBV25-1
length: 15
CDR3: ASSESLAERNRGELF

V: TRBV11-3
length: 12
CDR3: ASSQTSGRNEQF

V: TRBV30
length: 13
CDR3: AWSVDGVSGNTIY

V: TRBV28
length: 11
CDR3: ASSSWGNQPQH

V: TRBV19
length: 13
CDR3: ASSIVEGPYNEQF

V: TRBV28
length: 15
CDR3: ASSLGGTGGLYNEQF

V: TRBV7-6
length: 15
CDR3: ASSLDSGGANTGELF